Listed below are T cell receptor beta chains from one sample, sequenced in a study of T cell responses to AZD1222 COVID-19 vaccine. Here immunoSEQ multiplex PCR was the method, and the copy in TCRdb shows in-frame clones only, minus some. The data hold about 160,000 clones, with 94% observed a single time. Sample: peripheral blood, taken on day 0 of AZD1222 vaccination. Receptors originate from an adult in good health. The CDR3 runs from the conserved cysteine through the conserved F or W. The D gene is left open where the match is weak. Some rows have no size entry. The others give once, few or many, or a class for an expanded clone.

>.|TRBD1|TRBV18|TRBJ2-5
CASSPGQGLTETQYF
TGTGCCAGCTCACCCGGACAGGGTTTGACAGAGACCCAGTACTTC
>.|.|TRBV9|TRBJ2-3
CASSVYVGYSTDTQYF
TGTGCCAGCAGCGTATACGTGGGGTATAGCACAGATACGCAGTATTTT
>.|TRBD2|TRBV6-5|TRBJ2-1
CASSLAGGPYNEQFF
TGTGCCAGCAGCCTAGCGGGAGGGCCGTACAATGAGCAGTTCTTC
>.|.|TRBV30|TRBJ2-2
CAWSGTTNTGELFF
TGTGCCTGGAGTGGGACAACGAACACCGGGGAGCTGTTTTTT
>once|TRBD2|TRBV5-1|TRBJ2-5
CASSPTSGGSQETQYF
TGCGCCAGCAGCCCGACTAGCGGGGGTTCCCAAGAGACCCAGTACTTC
>.|.|TRBV4-1|TRBJ1-5
CASSQDAQEILSNQPQHF
TGCGCCAGCAGCCAAGATGCTCAGGAGATCCTTAGCAATCAGCCCCAGCATTTT
>.|TRBD1|TRBV3-1/TRBV3-2|TRBJ1-1
CASSQQGARAEAFF
TGTGCCAGCAGCCAACAGGGGGCGCGCGCTGAAGCTTTCTTT
>.|.|TRBV5-4|TRBJ2-5
CASSRTGSDRRETQYF
TGTGCCAGCAGCCGAACGGGGTCAGACAGGCGGGAGACCCAGTACTTC
>.|.|TRBV3-1/TRBV3-2|TRBJ1-5
CASSQGDTDQPQHF
TGTGCCAGCAGCCAAGGGGACACAGATCAGCCCCAGCATTTT
>.|TRBD1|TRBV4-2|TRBJ1-1
CASSPFRDREKAFF
TGTGCCAGCAGCCCATTCAGGGACAGGGAGAAAGCTTTCTTT
>.|.|TRBV10-2|TRBJ2-1
CASRVGTMHSLLYNEQFF
TGCGCCAGCAGGGTGGGGACAATGCACTCCTTACTCTACAATGAGCAGTTCTTC
>.|.|TRBV6-2/TRBV6-3|TRBJ1-2
CASSPTTEVFNYGYTF
TGTGCCAGCAGTCCCACAACTGAAGTTTTTAACTATGGCTACACCTTC
>.|.|TRBV9|TRBJ2-3
CASSVELSSPYTDTQYF
TGTGCCAGCAGCGTAGAATTATCTAGCCCTTACACAGATACGCAGTATTTT
>.|TRBD1|TRBV6-2/TRBV6-3|TRBJ2-1
CASSVTGVSYNEQFF
TGTGCCAGCAGCGTAACAGGGGTGTCCTACAATGAGCAGTTCTTC
>.|.|TRBV10-3|TRBJ2-3
CASEGVSSTDTQYF
TGTGCCTCCGAAGGGGTTTCTAGCACAGATACGCAGTATTTT
>.|TRBD1|TRBV29-1|TRBJ1-1
CSGWGQARTEAFF
TGCAGCGGCTGGGGACAGGCACGGACTGAAGCTTTCTTT
>once|.|TRBV7-8|TRBJ1-6
CASSLSGALNSPLHF
TGTGCCAGCAGCTTATCAGGGGCCCTCAATTCACCCCTCCACTTT
>.|TRBD1|TRBV6-6|TRBJ1-2
CASSSGQGDAGYTF
TGTGCCAGCAGTTCAGGACAGGGGGATGCGGGCTACACCTTC
>.|TRBD2|TRBV2|TRBJ2-1
CASSGPGGLAGGSGYNEQFF
TGTGCCAGCAGTGGCCCGGGGGGGCTAGCGGGAGGTTCGGGCTACAATGAGCAGTTCTTC
>.|.|TRBV7-2|TRBJ2-3
CASTLASNPTDTQYF
TGTGCCAGCACCCTCGCTTCAAATCCCACAGATACGCAGTATTTT
>.|.|TRBV19|TRBJ2-1
CASSMGSTNEQFF
TGTGCCAGTAGTATGGGTTCGACCAATGAGCAGTTCTTC
>few|.|TRBV2|TRBJ1-6
CASRVGRGGASPLHF
TGTGCCAGCAGGGTGGGACGAGGCGGCGCGTCACCCCTCCACTTT
>.|.|TRBV2|TRBJ1-1
CASRLPGTEAFF
TGTGCCAGCAGGCTCCCGGGGACTGAAGCTTTCTTT
>.|.|TRBV5-8|TRBJ1-5
CARLGGQPQHF
TGTGCCCGTTTGGGTGGTCAGCCCCAGCATTTT
>once|.|TRBV7-9|TRBJ1-2
CASTDDGGYYGYTF
TGTGCCAGCACAGATGATGGAGGGTACTATGGCTACACCTTC
>.|TRBD1|TRBV27|TRBJ1-1
CASSSLTGVNTEAFF
TGTGCCAGCAGTTCGCTTACAGGGGTGAACACTGAAGCTTTCTTT
>.|.|TRBV23-1|TRBJ2-3
CASRPRPNTQYF
TGCGCCAGCAGACCGAGACCAAATACGCAGTATTTT
>.|.|TRBV6-4|TRBJ1-6
CASSDSWGRAASPLHF
TGTGCCAGCAGTGACTCATGGGGTCGGGCGGCTTCACCCCTCCACTTT
>once|.|TRBV18|TRBJ2-6
CASSPPAGRANVLTF
TGTGCCAGCTCACCACCCGCAGGGCGGGCCAACGTCCTGACTTTC
>.|.|TRBV6-5|TRBJ1-5
CASSYSARSNQPQHF
TGTGCCAGCAGTTACTCGGCAAGGAGCAATCAGCCCCAGCATTTT
>few|TRBD2|TRBV11-2|TRBJ2-3
CASSPGLAGDTQYF
TGTGCCAGCAGCCCGGGACTAGCGGGGGATACGCAGTATTTT
>.|TRBD1|TRBV2|TRBJ1-1
CASGHRGAAGNAEAFF
TGTGCCAGCGGACACAGGGGGGCCGCAGGGAACGCTGAAGCTTTCTTT
>.|.|TRBV5-6|TRBJ1-1
CASSLLVGLTTGGTEAFF
TGTGCCAGCAGCTTGCTTGTTGGTCTTACAACGGGGGGCACTGAAGCTTTCTTT
>.|.|TRBV6-5|TRBJ1-6
CASSYGTGGYNSPLHF
TGTGCCAGCAGTTACGGCACCGGGGGGTATAATTCACCCCTCCACTTT
>.|TRBD2|TRBV2|TRBJ2-5
CASSDGLAGRQETQYF
TGTGCCAGCAGTGATGGACTAGCGGGGAGGCAAGAGACCCAGTACTTC
>.|.|TRBV6-6|TRBJ1-2
CASSNWGAGGYTF
TGTGCCAGCAGCAACTGGGGGGCCGGTGGCTACACCTTC
>.|.|TRBV18|TRBJ1-3
CASSPPIGTGNTIYF
TGTGCCAGCTCACCACCTATAGGGACTGGAAACACCATATATTTT
>.|.|TRBV5-1|TRBJ2-5
CASSFARGSGGEGTQYF
TGCGCCAGCAGCTTTGCCCGCGGGTCTGGCGGTGAGGGGACCCAGTACTTC
>.|TRBD1|TRBV19|TRBJ1-6
CASDRGTGNSPLHF
TGTGCCAGCGATAGAGGGACAGGGAATTCACCCCTCCACTTT
>.|.|TRBV5-6|TRBJ1-6
CASSLISSYNSPLHF
TGTGCCAGCAGCTTAATCAGCTCCTATAATTCACCCCTCCACTTT